The present TCR beta chain was sequenced within a study of blood T cell repertoires in COVID-19. Sequencing was performed with immunoSEQ multiplex PCR; in TCRdb, only in-frame clones are kept and a portion is missing. The sample has a few hundred thousand clones, 70% to 90% seen once. The age range of participants was roughly 18 to 90 years, with residence in about two dozen US areas. What the recovered Cohort 3 donors had was two negative PCRs, clearance, or symptom resolution. CDR3 size: 14 residues. The germline CDR1 and CDR2 sequences are MGHRA and YSYEKL. V shed 3 bases and J shed 4 bases, with 12 bases lying between them.

The TCR originated in a man aged 25 to 40 who had recovered from COVID-19. Material for sequencing was PBMCs or T cells enriched from blood (not recorded which). This sequence joins TRBV4-1 and TRBJ1-2, with D possibly TRBD1 on 5 matching bases. Written as DNA, the CDR3 is TGCGCCAGCAGCCACACCGGGACTTCCTATGGCTACACCTTC. It translates to CASSHTGTSYGYTF.